This TCR beta chain emerged from a study of T cell responses to AZD1222 COVID-19 vaccine. Regarding this clone: What it binds is not known.

The germline V and J ends were trimmed by 2 bases and 6 bases, with 14 bases remaining between them. This CDR3 is 14 amino acids long. In germline, CDR1 is SGHRS, CDR2 YFSETQ. Study observations and caveats: Donors in the cohort were predominantly white British and more often female, and clonal diversity was possibly underestimated. Baseline serology detected seropositivity in only 5 to 7 AZD1222 recipients.

Clones were read by immunoSEQ multiplex PCR, and TCRdb kept only the in-frame ones, dropping some. Among 90,000 to 110,000 clones listed, approximately 88% were seen once. The receptor was isolated from an adult in good health. The sample in question was peripheral blood, obtained on day 0 of MenACWY control vaccination. The chain employs TRBV5-1 and TRBJ1-2; tentative D call: TRBD1 (6 bases). The CDR3, as DNA: TGCGCCAGCAGCTTCGAACCACAGGGCCATGGCTACACCTTC. Its translation is CASSFEPQGHGYTF.